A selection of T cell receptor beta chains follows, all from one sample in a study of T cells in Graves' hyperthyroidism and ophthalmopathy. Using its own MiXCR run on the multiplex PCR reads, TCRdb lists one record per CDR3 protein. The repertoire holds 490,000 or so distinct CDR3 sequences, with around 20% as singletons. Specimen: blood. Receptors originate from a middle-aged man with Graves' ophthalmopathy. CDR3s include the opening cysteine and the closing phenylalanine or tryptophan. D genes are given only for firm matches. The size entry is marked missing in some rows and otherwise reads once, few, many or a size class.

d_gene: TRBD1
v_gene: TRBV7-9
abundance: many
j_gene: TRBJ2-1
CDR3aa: CASSPPTGGSSYNEQFF
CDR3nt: TGTGCCAGCAGCCCGCCAACAGGGGGTAGCTCCTACAATGAGCAGTTCTTC

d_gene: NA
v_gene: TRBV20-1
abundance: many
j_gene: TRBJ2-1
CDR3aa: CSARGAGRNNEQFF
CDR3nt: TGCAGTGCTAGAGGCGCTGGCCGGAACAATGAGCAGTTCTTC

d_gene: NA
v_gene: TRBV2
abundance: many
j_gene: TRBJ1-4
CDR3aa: CASSPYRPGDEKLFF
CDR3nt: TGTGCCAGCAGCCCTTACCGGCCGGGAGATGAAAAACTGTTTTTT

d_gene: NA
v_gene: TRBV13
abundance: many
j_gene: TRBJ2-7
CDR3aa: CASSFNRVHEQYF
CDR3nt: TGTGCCAGCAGCTTCAACAGGGTCCACGAGCAGTACTTC

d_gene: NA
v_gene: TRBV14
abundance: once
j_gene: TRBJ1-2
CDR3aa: CASSQAPMIGYTF
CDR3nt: TGTGCCAGCAGCCAAGCTCCTATGATCGGCTACACCTTC

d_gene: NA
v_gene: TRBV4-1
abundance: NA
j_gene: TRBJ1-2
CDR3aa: CASSQDEGDVNYGYTF
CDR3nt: TGCGCCAGCAGCCAAGATGAAGGGGATGTGAACTATGGCTACACCTTC

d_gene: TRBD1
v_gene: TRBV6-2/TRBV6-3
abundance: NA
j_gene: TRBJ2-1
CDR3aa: CASSQEQGSYNEQFF
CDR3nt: TGTGCCAGCAGTCAAGAACAGGGGTCCTACAATGAGCAGTTCTTC

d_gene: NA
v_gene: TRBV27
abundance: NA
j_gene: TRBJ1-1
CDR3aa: CASRQGLVGTEAFF
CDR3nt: TGTGCCAGCAGACAGGGCCTGGTGGGGACTGAAGCTTTCTTT

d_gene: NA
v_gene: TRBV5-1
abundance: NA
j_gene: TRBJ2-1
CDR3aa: CASSLDEGYNEQFF
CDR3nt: TGCGCCAGCAGCTTGGATGAAGGGTACAATGAGCAGTTCTTC

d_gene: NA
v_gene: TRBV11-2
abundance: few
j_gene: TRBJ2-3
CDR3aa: CASSLRFEVYRTDTQYF
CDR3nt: TGTGCCAGCAGCTTAAGGTTCGAGGTCTACCGCACAGATACGCAGTATTTT

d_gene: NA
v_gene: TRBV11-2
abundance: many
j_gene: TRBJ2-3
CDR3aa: CASSLAPRDTQYF
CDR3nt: TGTGCCAGCAGCTTAGCCCCCCGGGATACGCAGTATTTT

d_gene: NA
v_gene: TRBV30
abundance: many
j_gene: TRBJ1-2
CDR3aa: CAWSGGGVGGYTF
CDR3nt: TGTGCCTGGAGTGGGGGCGGTGTTGGAGGCTACACCTTC

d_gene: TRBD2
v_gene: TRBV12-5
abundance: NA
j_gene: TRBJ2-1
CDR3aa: CASGLALLAGVSSEQFF
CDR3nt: TGTGCTAGTGGTTTGGCATTACTAGCGGGGGTTTCATCTGAGCAGTTCTTC

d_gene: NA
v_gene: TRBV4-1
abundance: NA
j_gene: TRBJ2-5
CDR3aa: CASSLTPLETQYF
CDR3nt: TGCGCCAGCAGCTTGACTCCACTGGAGACCCAGTACTTC

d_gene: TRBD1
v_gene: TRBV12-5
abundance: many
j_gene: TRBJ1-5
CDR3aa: CASGLGTGDQPQHF
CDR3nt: TGTGCTAGCGGACTCGGGACAGGGGATCAGCCCCAGCATTTT

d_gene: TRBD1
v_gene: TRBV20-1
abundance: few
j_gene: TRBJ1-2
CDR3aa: CSARDLDRTSDYGYTF
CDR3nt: TGCAGTGCTAGAGATTTGGACAGGACGTCGGACTATGGCTACACCTTC

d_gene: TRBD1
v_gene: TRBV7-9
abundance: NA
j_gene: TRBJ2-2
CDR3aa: CASPTGTGGPGELFF
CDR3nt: TGTGCCAGCCCCACGGGGACAGGGGGCCCCGGGGAGCTGTTTTTT

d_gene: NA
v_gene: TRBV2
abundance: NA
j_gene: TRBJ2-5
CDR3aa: CASRGGWETQYF
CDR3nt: TGTGCCAGCAGGGGCGGGTGGGAGACCCAGTACTTC

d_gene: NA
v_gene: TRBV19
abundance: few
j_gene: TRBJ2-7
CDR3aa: CASSIRFGSYEQYF
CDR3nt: TGTGCCAGTAGTATAAGATTCGGGTCCTACGAGCAGTACTTC

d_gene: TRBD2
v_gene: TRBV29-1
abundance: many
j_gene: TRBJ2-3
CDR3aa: CSAEGLAAADTQYF
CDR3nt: TGCAGCGCCGAGGGACTAGCGGCGGCGGATACGCAGTATTTT

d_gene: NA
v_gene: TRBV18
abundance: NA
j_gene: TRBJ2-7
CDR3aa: CASSNRDHYEQYF
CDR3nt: TGTGCCAGCTCTAACCGGGACCACTACGAGCAGTACTTC

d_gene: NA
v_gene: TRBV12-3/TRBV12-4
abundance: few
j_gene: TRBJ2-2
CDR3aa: CASRGGAGLRTGELFF
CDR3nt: TGTGCCAGCAGGGGGGGGGCAGGCCTGAGGACCGGGGAGCTGTTTTTT

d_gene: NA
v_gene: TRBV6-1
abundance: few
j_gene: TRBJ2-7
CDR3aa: CASSDFRGSYEQYF
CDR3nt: TGTGCCAGCAGTGATTTTCGGGGTTCCTACGAGCAGTACTTC

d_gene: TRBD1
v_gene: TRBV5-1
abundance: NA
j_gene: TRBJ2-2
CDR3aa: CASSTLPGQGVPGELFF
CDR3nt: TGCGCCAGCAGCACACTCCCGGGACAGGGGGTCCCCGGGGAGCTGTTTTTT

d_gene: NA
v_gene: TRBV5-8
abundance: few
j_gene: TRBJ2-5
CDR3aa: CASSLVGHAQETQYF
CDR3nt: TGTGCCAGCAGCTTGGTAGGACATGCCCAAGAGACCCAGTACTTC

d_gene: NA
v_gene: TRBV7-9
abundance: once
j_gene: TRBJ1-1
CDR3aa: CASSPRTVMNTEAFF
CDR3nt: TGTGCCAGCAGCCCGCGGACAGTCATGAACACTGAAGCTTTCTTT

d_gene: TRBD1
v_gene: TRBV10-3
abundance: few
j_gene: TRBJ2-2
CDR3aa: CAISRQGTGELFF
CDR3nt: TGTGCCATCAGCCGACAGGGAACCGGGGAGCTGTTTTTT

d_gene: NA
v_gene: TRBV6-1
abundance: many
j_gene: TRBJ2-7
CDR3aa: CASGEGTHEQYF
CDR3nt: TGTGCCAGCGGTGAGGGCACCCACGAGCAGTACTTC